This entry features one T cell receptor beta chain sequence. What this receptor recognizes is not known. No quality values exist for individual bases; no much larger clone is one base distant. CD8 naive samples were CD45RO-negative cells positively selected for CCR7, giving a CD45RA+CCR7+ population that excluded TemRA cells. Healthy HIV-negative adults with no recently reported acute infections or vaccinations were included as donors. Only Caucasian adults living in Nashville, Tennessee, USA were represented among the donors. Blood was collected by leukapheresis, and PBMCs were isolated by Ficoll-Histopaque density gradient centrifugation and then cryopreserved in liquid nitrogen vapor phase. Analytical flow cytometry was used to check the purity and quantity of each magnetically sorted T cell population. Genomic DNA was isolated from every sorted fraction and measured by UV absorbance on a Nanodrop 2000c.

This record belongs to a study of shared clonotypes between healthy human individuals (TCRdb year 2020). For context, the study as a whole: The cohort comprised two women and a few men aged 18 to 49 years. Per donor, three plates each were used for CD4 naive and CD4 memory, two for CD8 naive, and one for CD8 memory. The study deeply sequenced blood TCR repertoires of several healthy adults to estimate repertoire size and the extent of clonotype sharing between individuals. Different laboratories and diverse techniques were used to prepare libraries and sequence TCR repertoires, to increase sequencing depth and limit assay-specific biases. Per donor, leukapheresis produced somewhere between about 0.9 and 10 billion PBMCs. General findings and caveats noted by the study authors: When a few donors were compared, the shared fraction of clonotypes was about 5.2% for naive CD4, around 3.6% for naive CD8, roughly 2.3% for memory CD4, and 0.35% to 0.4% for memory CD8. Pairwise subsampling led to the expectation that sequencing depth would affect the degree of clonotype sharing among donors. Even with the large sequencing depth, rarefaction of the sorted-subset datasets indicated that sequencing was incomplete. Naive subsets generally had larger estimated clonotype richness than memory subsets. Only blood was sampled, and tissue TCR repertoires likely differ from those in blood. Because the study included a small number of donors, the genetic and exposure-history diversity represented was limited. Higher generation probabilities were observed for clonotypes shared by all four sorted-subset donors than for non-shared clonotypes.

Using the deep immunoSEQ assay, TCR CDR3 regions were amplified from genomic DNA by multiplex PCR. Genomic DNA extracted from each cell subset was distributed evenly over all wells of several immunoSEQ 96-well plates, and each plate served as one replicate. For sorted subsets, 150 to 250 ng of genomic DNA, equivalent to about 30,000 T cell genomes, went into each replicate PCR. Purified libraries were quantified with a Qubit 3.0 fluorometer, sized on a Bioanalyzer 2100, and re-quantified with the KAPA Library Quantification kit. A separate single-read 150-cycle Illumina NextSeq 550 flow cell was used to sequence each immunoSEQ 96-well plate. From the authors' description of their analysis: Because the immunoSEQ output held only junctional sequences and lacked quality scores, the filtering could not match the filtering applied to full-length reads. To assign V/J genes and CDR3, sequences were annotated using PyIR, a Python wrapper for IgBLAST v1.9, with IMGT germline references. Any read was removed if the V/J assignment was weak (E-value above 1e-6), the CDR3 was missing, or the read contained stop codons, out-of-frame junctions, or ambiguous translated residues. A V3J clonotype was defined by an identical inferred V gene, J gene, and CDR3 amino acid sequence. The percentage overlap between two repertoires was calculated by dividing the number of shared unique clonotypes by the size of the smaller repertoire. Richness of each repertoire was evaluated using RTK rarefaction, the Chao1 estimator, and Recon v2.1 estimates of unobserved clonotypes. For all TCRbeta clonotypes obtained by the gDNA method from a handful of donors, generation probabilities were computed with OLGA. TCRdb holds this immuneACCESS table with in-frame rearrangements only. Some clones are missing; in checked studies, unresolved V genes explain under half, and the rest has no known cause. The DNA gave D and trimming, while V, J and clone size come from that table. This sample has about 2.2 million clones in its table, and 90% to 95% of those were observed once. Clones ranked in the top ten supply 1.5% to 2% of the sample.

The germline V gene supplies CDR1 SQVTM and CDR2 ANQGSEA. The CDR3 sequence holds 14 residues, the cysteine and phenylalanine included. CDR3 DNA only is kept here, 42 bases in frame from base 1. V gives up 1 base and J gives up 1 base, and the segment between their germline ends measures 5 bases. The receptor comes from a man younger than 35 in good health. Some clones in this sample may be carry-over from other donors' samples. Sequencing was done on a sample of naive CD8+ T cells from PBMCs. This specimen's cell subset or site label, interpreted: CD45RA+CCR7+. The V and J genes are TRBV29-1 and TRBJ2-6; the D gene remains uncertain. The CDR3 has the sequence CSVEGPSGANVLTF. The nucleotides are TGCAGCGTTGAAGGGCCGTCTGGGGCCAACGTCCTGACTTTC.